Listed here are 27 T cell receptor beta chains from one sample, sequenced in a study of blood T cell repertoires in COVID-19. The repertoire was sequenced with immunoSEQ multiplex PCR; TCRdb's copy has only in-frame clones and lacks some. The data show under 200,000 clones, over 70% seen once. The sequencing sample was made of peripheral blood. The source is a man between 70 and 80 years old with acute or convalescent COVID-19.

The gene calls are TRBV6-5 and TRBJ1-1; the match to TRBD1 covers 7 bases. Germline V gives CDR1 MNHEY, CDR2 SVGAGI. CDR3 length equals 16 residues. V trimming: 3 bases; J trimming: 2 bases; junction bases outside the gene matches: 9. The CDR3 DNA reads as TGTGCCAGCAGTTATTTAGAAAGGGGGCCAAACACTGAAGCTTTCTTT. It is translated as CASSYLERGPNTEAFF.

This sequence joins TRBV19 and TRBJ2-7, with D perhaps TRBD2 (5 bases). The CDR3 is made up of 14 amino acids. Trimming shortened V by 3 bases and J by 7 bases, and 16 bases separated the two germline ends. Germline V lookup: CDR1 LNHDA, CDR2 SQIVND (reference sequence). CDR3 DNA sequence: TGTGCCAGTAGTATCGGTGGGAACCCGGGGGAGCAGTACTTC. Its protein product is CASSIGGNPGEQYF.

The V call is TRBV19, the J call TRBJ1-4; D is undetermined. The germline gives CDR1 LNHDA, CDR2 SQIVND (reference sequence). The V gene lost 3 bases and the J gene lost 2 bases, with 7 bases spanning the gap. The CDR3 is made up of 14 amino acids. CDR3 sequence (DNA): TGTGCCAGTAGTATTGGAGGCACTAATGAAAAACTGTTTTTT. Translation: CASSIGGTNEKLFF.

CDR3: CASSMGQGDQPQHF. CDR3 coding DNA: TGTGCCAGCAGCATGGGACAGGGAGATCAGCCCCAGCATTTT. The chain links TRBV5-4 to TRBJ1-5, with 9 nucleotides matching TRBD1. This CDR3 has 14 residues. The V segment lost 4 bases and the J segment 5 bases; nucleotides outside the gene matches: 4. The germline CDR1 and CDR2 sequences are SGHNT and YYREEE (reference sequence). Full variable domain (remainder filled in from reference TRBV5-4 and TRBJ1-5): ETGVTQSPTHLIKTRGQQVTLRCSSQSGHNTVSWYQQALGQGPQFIFQYYREEENGRGNFPPRFSGLQFPNYSSELNVNALELDDSALYLCASSMGQGDQPQHFGDGTRLSIL.

The chain recombines TRBV28 with TRBJ2-1; 12 bases fit TRBD2. The CDR3 loop spans 17 amino acids. V lost 6 bases to trimming and J lost 6 bases; unmatched junction nucleotides: 12. Per germline, CDR1 MDHEN and CDR2 SYDVKM. The CDR3 protein is CASSPNPTSGSSNEQFF. The CDR3 DNA reads TGTGCCAGCAGCCCAAACCCGACTAGCGGGAGTTCCAATGAGCAGTTCTTC.

The chain joins TRBV5-4 to TRBJ1-1; D gene uncertain. This CDR3 spans 13 amino acids. V was trimmed by 4 bases and J by 3 bases, leaving 10 bases between them. Germline values: CDR1 SGHNT, CDR2 YYREEE (reference sequence). The CDR3 reads CASSKRRDTEAFF. As DNA, the CDR3 is TGTGCCAGCAGCAAAAGGCGGGACACTGAAGCTTTCTTT.

For the CDR3, the DNA is TGTGCCAGCAGCTTATCGGGAACAACTAATGAAAAACTGTTTTTT. As protein: CASSLSGTTNEKLFF. The chain recombines TRBV7-3 with TRBJ1-4; D remains ambiguous. Deletions cut 2 bases from V and 0 bases from J, with 7 bases between. The length of the CDR3 is 15 residues. The germline V gene encodes CDR1 SGHTA and CDR2 FQGTGA.

This clone was counted only a few times. The chain carries TRBV19 and TRBJ1-2; D remains ambiguous. Trimming removed 3 bases from V and 4 bases from J, with 12 bases in between. This CDR3 contains 14 residues. Germline V gene sequence: CDR1 LNHDA, CDR2 SQIVND (reference sequence). CDR3 nucleotides: TGTGCCAGTAGTATTGCCGGGGAAACCTATGGCTACACCTTC. As protein: CASSIAGETYGYTF.

CDR3 protein: CASNYGTGGVGYTF. The CDR3 DNA reads as TGTGCCAGCAATTACGGGACAGGGGGAGTTGGCTACACCTTC. The J gene is TRBJ1-2, the V gene TRBV28; 11 nucleotides align to TRBD1. This CDR3 is built from 14 residues. Unmatched junction bases numbered 8, after V lost 7 bases and J lost 7 bases. Germline V gives CDR1 MDHEN, CDR2 SYDVKM.

This clone occurred a few times. V usage is TRBV5-1 and J usage is TRBJ2-5, with 8 nucleotides matching TRBD2. V lost 0 bases to trimming and J lost 3 bases; unmatched junction nucleotides: 4. Germline CDR1 reads SGHRS; CDR2 reads YFSETQ. This CDR3 spans 15 amino acids. The CDR3 reads CASSLGGTREETQYF. The CDR3 nucleotides are TGCGCCAGCAGCTTGGGTGGGACTAGAGAAGAGACCCAGTACTTC.

This clone was counted between two and nine times. The chain combines TRBV5-8 with TRBJ1-5; D is ambiguous. V was trimmed by 1 base and J by 5 bases, leaving 10 bases between them. Germline V gene data show CDR1 as SGHTS and CDR2 as YDEGEE. This CDR3 region has 14 residues. CDR3 in DNA: TGTGCCAGCAGCTTGAGGAGGAGCGATCAGCCCCAGCATTTT. It codes for CASSLRRSDQPQHF.

This clone was seen just once. This chain uses TRBV6-5 with TRBJ1-4, with TRBD1 matching over 8 bases. CDR1 MNHEY and CDR2 SVGAGI come from the germline V gene. Trimming cost V 6 bases and J 7 bases; bases outside gene matches: 4. This CDR3 region has 13 residues. CDR3 protein: CASSAGGVEKLFF. DNA for the CDR3: TGTGCCAGCAGCGCAGGGGGCGTTGAAAAACTGTTTTTT.

The rearrangement joins TRBV29-1 to TRBJ2-3, with TRBD2 matching 8 bases. The length of the CDR3 is 13 residues. Germline assignment: CDR1 SQVTM and CDR2 ANQGSEA. The CDR3 sequence is CSGALAVGDTQYF. CDR3 DNA: TGCAGTGGGGCACTAGCGGTTGGAGATACGCAGTATTTT.

This clone was detected only once. This chain connects TRBV15 to TRBJ2-5; no reliable D call. The V end was cut by 2 bases, the J end by 1 base, with 11 bases between. Germline lookup yields CDR1 LNHNV and CDR2 YYDKDF (reference sequence). The CDR3 is made up of 15 amino acids. The CDR3 is CATSRSKIAQETQYF. Here the CDR3 DNA reads TGTGCCACCAGCAGATCAAAGATAGCCCAAGAGACCCAGTACTTC.

The chain joins TRBV7-6 to TRBJ2-7; the match to TRBD2 covers 9 bases. With 7 bases clipped from V and 0 bases from J, the junction kept 10 bases outside the gene matches. This CDR3 is 16 amino acids long. CDR1 and CDR2 from the germline V gene are SGHVS and FNYEAQ. The CDR3, as DNA: TGTGCCAGCACCCTGGTAGCGGGGGCCGCCTCCTACGAGCAGTACTTC. It is translated as CASTLVAGAASYEQYF.

This chain connects TRBV28 to TRBJ1-1, with D possibly being TRBD1 (5 bases). The CDR3 spans 13 residues. Per the germline V gene, CDR1 is MDHEN and CDR2 is SYDVKM. V lost 9 bases, J lost 5 bases, and 16 bases lay in between. CDR3 DNA sequence: TGTGCCAGTGGGTGGGGGGTCGTTACTGAAGCTTTCTTT. This translates into CASGWGVVTEAFF.

This clone was counted between two and nine times. The rearrangement links TRBV7-8 to TRBJ1-5; D not certain. Per the germline V gene, CDR1 is SGHVS and CDR2 is FQNEAQ. Trimming removed 3 bases at V and 3 bases at J, with 12 bases between. The CDR3 extends over 15 amino acids. In nucleotides, the CDR3 is TGTGCCAGCAGCTTGCAGGTGGCAGACAATCAGCCCCAGCATTTT. Amino acids: CASSLQVADNQPQHF.

A few counts support this clone. The chain couples TRBV2 to TRBJ1-4; D not resolved. Looked up from germline, CDR1 is SNHLY and CDR2 is FYNNEI. The V end lost 7 bases, the J end lost 3 bases, and 12 bases lay between the germline ends. The length of the CDR3 is 14 residues. The CDR3 loop is CASIADVANEKLFF. DNA of the CDR3: TGTGCCAGCATCGCGGATGTTGCTAATGAAAAACTGTTTTTT. Combining the CDR3 with reference TRBV2 and TRBJ1-4 gives the whole variable domain EPEVTQTPSHQVTQMGQEVILRCVPISNHLYFYWYRQILGQKVEFLVSFYNNEISEKSEIFDDQFSVERPDGSNFTLKIRSTKLEDSAMYFCASIADVANEKLFFGSGTQLSVL.

The genes are TRBV6-5 and TRBJ1-3; unclear D gene. Germline CDR1 is MNHEY and CDR2 is SVGAGI. V was shortened by 1 base and J by 0 bases, with 7 bases between the two germline ends. This CDR3 is built from 15 residues. The CDR3 DNA reads TGTGCCAGCAGTTACTACAGCAGCTCTGGAAACACCATATATTTT. Translation gives CASSYYSSSGNTIYF.

This chain connects TRBV15 to TRBJ1-2; no clear D. CDR1 is LNHNV and CDR2 is YYDKDF in the germline V gene (reference sequence). Trimming cost V 0 bases and J 8 bases, with 16 bases left between them. The CDR3 loop spans 15 amino acids. CDR3 sequence reads: CATSREIASKVGYTF. CDR3 nucleotides: TGTGCCACCAGCAGAGAAATAGCCAGCAAGGTGGGCTACACCTTC.

This rearrangement joins TRBV4-1 to TRBJ2-2, with no clear D. The germline V and J ends were trimmed by 8 bases and 2 bases, with 12 bases remaining between them. CDR3 size: 14 residues. CDR1 is MGHRA and CDR2 is YSYEKL in the germline V gene. Here the CDR3 reads CASAAEINTGELFF. For the CDR3, the DNA is TGCGCCAGCGCGGCAGAGATAAACACCGGGGAGCTGTTTTTT.

V usage is TRBV12-5 and J usage is TRBJ2-3; no reliable D call. Germline CDR1 is LGHNT and CDR2 is FRNRAP. Trimming removed 3 bases from V and 1 base from J, with 11 bases in between. The CDR3 loop spans 15 amino acids. The CDR3 here is CASGLSATGTDTQYF. The CDR3 DNA follows: TGTGCTAGTGGTTTAAGCGCCACTGGCACAGATACGCAGTATTTT. The full variable domain, in which reference TRBV12-5 and TRBJ2-3 provide the parts outside the CDR3, is DARVTQTPRHKVTEMGQEVTMRCQPILGHNTVFWYRQTMMQGLELLAYFRNRAPLDDSGMPKDRFSAEMPDATLATLKIQPSEPRDSAVYFCASGLSATGTDTQYFGPGTRLTVL.

The count of this clone is one. The chain links TRBV6-1 to TRBJ1-2; a possible D gene is TRBD1 (5 bases). V was cut by 2 bases and J by 6 bases, with 13 bases left in between. Germline CDR1 is MNHNS and CDR2 is SASEGT. The CDR3 has 14 amino acids. The CDR3, as DNA: TGTGCCAGCAGTGAAAGGAGCAGGGAAAATGGCTACACCTTC. As protein: CASSERSRENGYTF.

This clone has just a few counts. The V gene is TRBV19, the J gene TRBJ1-2, with 10 bases matching TRBD1. V lost 3 bases to trimming and J lost 4 bases; unmatched junction nucleotides: 8. Germline V gene lookup returns CDR1 LNHDA and CDR2 SQIVND (reference sequence). The CDR3 has 16 amino acids. The CDR3 reads CASSIYGDRGSYGYTF. The CDR3 region has the DNA TGTGCCAGTAGTATTTATGGGGACAGGGGCTCCTATGGCTACACCTTC.

The V and J genes are TRBV19 and TRBJ1-4; possible D gene TRBD1, 6 bases. Looked up from germline, CDR1 is LNHDA and CDR2 is SQIVND (reference sequence). CDR3 size: 15 residues. Trimming left V 1 base short and J 5 bases short, with 11 bases between. CDR3 DNA: TGTGCCAGTAGTATAGGACAGGTCACAAATGAAAAACTGTTTTTT. The encoded protein is CASSIGQVTNEKLFF.

In this sample, this clone turned up many times. The chain employs TRBV20-1 and TRBJ2-1; 7 bases align to TRBD1. The CDR3 contains 15 residues. After removal of 3 bases from V and 0 bases from J, the junction contained 5 bases not matched to a gene. The germline CDR1 and CDR2 sequences are DFQATT and SNEGSKA (reference sequence). In nucleotides, the CDR3 is TGCAGTGCTAGTCCCTACAGGGGCTCCTACAATGAGCAGTTCTTC. This gives the protein CSASPYRGSYNEQFF.

This clone has ten or more counts. The J gene is TRBJ2-2, the V gene TRBV5-1; a weak D match, TRBD2 (5 bases). The V and J ends lost 0 bases and 8 bases respectively, with 8 bases between them. In germline, CDR1 is SGHRS, CDR2 YFSETQ. The CDR3 runs to 13 residues. The CDR3 spells CASSLVEVGELFF. The CDR3 bases are TGCGCCAGCAGCTTGGTGGAGGTAGGGGAGCTGTTTTTT.